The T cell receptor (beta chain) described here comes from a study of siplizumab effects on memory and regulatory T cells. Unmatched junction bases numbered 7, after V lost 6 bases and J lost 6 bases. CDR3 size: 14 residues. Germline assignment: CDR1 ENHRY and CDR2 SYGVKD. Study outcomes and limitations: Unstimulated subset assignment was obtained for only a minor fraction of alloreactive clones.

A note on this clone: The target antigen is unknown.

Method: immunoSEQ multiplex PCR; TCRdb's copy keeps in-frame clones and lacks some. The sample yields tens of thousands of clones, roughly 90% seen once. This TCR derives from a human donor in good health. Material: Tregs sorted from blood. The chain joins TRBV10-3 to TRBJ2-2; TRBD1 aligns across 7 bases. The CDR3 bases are TGTGCCATCAGCGATTCGGGGACAGCCGGGGAGCTGTTTTTT. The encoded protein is CAISDSGTAGELFF.